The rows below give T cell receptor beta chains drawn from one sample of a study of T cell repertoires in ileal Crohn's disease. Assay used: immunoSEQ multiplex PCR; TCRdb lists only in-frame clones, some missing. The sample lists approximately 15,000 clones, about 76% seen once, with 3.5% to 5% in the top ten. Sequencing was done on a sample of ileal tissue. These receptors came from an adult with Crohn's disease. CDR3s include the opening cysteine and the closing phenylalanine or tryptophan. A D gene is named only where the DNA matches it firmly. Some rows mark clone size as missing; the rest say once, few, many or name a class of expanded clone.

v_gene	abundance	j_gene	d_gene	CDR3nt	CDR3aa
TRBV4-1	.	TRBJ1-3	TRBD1	TGCGCCAGCAGCCGCACAGGGGGCCCCTCTGGAAACACCATATATTTT	CASSRTGGPSGNTIYF
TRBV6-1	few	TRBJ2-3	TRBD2	TGTGCCAGCAGTCCACTAGCGGGGGACCCAGATACGCAGTATTTT	CASSPLAGDPDTQYF
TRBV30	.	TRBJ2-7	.	TGTGCCTGGAGTGTGGACAGTATTAGTGGGGACTCCTACGAGCAGTACTTC	CAWSVDSISGDSYEQYF
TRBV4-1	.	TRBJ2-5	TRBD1	TGCGCCAGCAGCGGGACAGGGGTAGGGACCCAGTACTTC	CASSGTGVGTQYF
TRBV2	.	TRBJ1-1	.	TGTGCCAGCAGCGGGCTCGGGAGGAACACTGAAGCTTTCTTT	CASSGLGRNTEAFF
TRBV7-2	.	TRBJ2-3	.	TGTGCCAGCAGCTCGACCGGACTGGAAACCCATACGCAGTATTTT	CASSSTGLETHTQYF
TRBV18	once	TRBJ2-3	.	TGTGCCAGCTCACCCAATGCGAGGGGGACGCAGTATTTT	CASSPNARGTQYF
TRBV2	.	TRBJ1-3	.	TGTGCCAGCTCATTCTTCTCTGGAAACACCATATATTTT	CASSFFSGNTIYF
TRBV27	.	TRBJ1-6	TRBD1	TGTGCCAGCAGTCCTACAGGGGGCTCCTATAATTCACCCCTCCACTTT	CASSPTGGSYNSPLHF
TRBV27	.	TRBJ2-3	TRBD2	TGTGCCAGCCGAAGTTTAGGTACTAGCGGAAACACAGATACGCAGTATTTT	CASRSLGTSGNTDTQYF
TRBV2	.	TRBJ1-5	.	TGTGCCAGCAGTGAAATGTCTTCCCGGCAGCCCCAGCATTTT	CASSEMSSRQPQHF
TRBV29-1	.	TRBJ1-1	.	TGCAGCGTTGAGGGGGGTTTCGGAGCTTTCTTT	CSVEGGFGAFF
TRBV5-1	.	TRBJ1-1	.	TGCGCCAGCAGCTTGGCAGGGCAGAACACTGAAGCTTTCTTT	CASSLAGQNTEAFF
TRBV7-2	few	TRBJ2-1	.	TGTGCCAGCAGCACAATGCAGGGGTCCGGGGGTGAGCAGTTCTTC	CASSTMQGSGGEQFF
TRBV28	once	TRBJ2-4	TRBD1	TGTGCCAGCAAAACAGGGGGGACACCTTATTCCAAAAACATTCAGTACTTC	CASKTGGTPYSKNIQYF
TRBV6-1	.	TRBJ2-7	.	TGTGCCAGCAGTCTCCGGGATACACCGTACGAGCAGTACTTC	CASSLRDTPYEQYF
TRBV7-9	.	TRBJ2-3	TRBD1	TGTGCCAGCAGCTTAGGGACCGGGACAGGGAAAACAGATACGCAGTATTTT	CASSLGTGTGKTDTQYF
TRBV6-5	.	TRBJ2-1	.	TGTGCCAGCAGTCCTATACGTGGAGGTGAGCAGTTCTTC	CASSPIRGGEQFF
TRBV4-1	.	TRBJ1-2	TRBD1	TGCGCCAGCAGCCAACCACAGGGGCTGGGGGGCTACACCTTC	CASSQPQGLGGYTF
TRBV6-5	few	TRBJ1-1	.	TGTGCCAGCAGGATCGGGGTTGGCGACACTGAAGCTTTCTTT	CASRIGVGDTEAFF
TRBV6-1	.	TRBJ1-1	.	TGTGCCAGCAGTGAAAAGGTACGGACTGAAGCTTTCTTT	CASSEKVRTEAFF
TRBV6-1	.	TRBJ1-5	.	TGTGCCAGCAGCACTCTATTGGGGCAGCCCCAGCATTTT	CASSTLLGQPQHF
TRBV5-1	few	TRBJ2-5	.	TGCGCCAGCAGCTTGGGCTTCTACAGGGTTGAGGAGACCCAGTACTTC	CASSLGFYRVEETQYF
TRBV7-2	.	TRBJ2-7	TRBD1	TGTGCCAGCAGCCTACAGGGGGAGTACTCCTACGAGCAGTACTTC	CASSLQGEYSYEQYF
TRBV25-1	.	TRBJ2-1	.	TGTGCCAGCAGTGATCGAGGGGGCTCCTACAATGAGCAGTTCTTC	CASSDRGGSYNEQFF
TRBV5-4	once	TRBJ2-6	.	TGTGCCAGCAGCTTGGATTGGTCTGGGGCCAACGTCCTGACTTTC	CASSLDWSGANVLTF
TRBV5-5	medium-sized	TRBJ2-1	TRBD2	TGTGCCAGCCTCCCGGGGGGCTCCTACAATGAGCAGTTCTTC	CASLPGGSYNEQFF
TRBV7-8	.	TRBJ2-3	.	TGTGCCAGCAGCCAAACACCCACAGATACGCAGTATTTT	CASSQTPTDTQYF
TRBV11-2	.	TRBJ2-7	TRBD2	TGTGCCAGCAGCTTAGGAGAACTAGCGGGAGTGATCGGAGAGCAGTACTTC	CASSLGELAGVIGEQYF
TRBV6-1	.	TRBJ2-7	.	TGTGCCATACAGCAGGAGAGCTCCTACGAGCAGTACTTC	CAIQQESSYEQYF
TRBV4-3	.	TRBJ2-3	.	TGCGCCAGCAGCCGGGGGACTGGCACAGATACGCAGTATTTT	CASSRGTGTDTQYF
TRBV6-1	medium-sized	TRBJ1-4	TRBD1	TGTGCCAGCAGGGAGGGACAGCCAACGGGGAAACTGTTTTTT	CASREGQPTGKLFF
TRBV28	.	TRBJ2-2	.	TGTGCCAGCAGTAATACTAGGGAGCTGTTTTTT	CASSNTRELFF
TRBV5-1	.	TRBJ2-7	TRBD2	TGCGCCAGCAGCTTGACGCCCGGGACTAGTATCTACGAGCAGTACTTC	CASSLTPGTSIYEQYF
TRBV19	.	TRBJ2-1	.	TGTGCCAGTAGTATCGGAGTTAGCTCCTACAATGAGCAGTTCTTC	CASSIGVSSYNEQFF
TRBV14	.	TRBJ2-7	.	TGTGCCAGCAGCCAAGATTTGGCAGCCTACGAGCAGTACTTC	CASSQDLAAYEQYF
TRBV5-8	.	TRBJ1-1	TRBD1	TGTGCCAGCGTTCCCAGGGGGGCGCGGTTTTTTGACACTGAAGCTTTCTTT	CASVPRGARFFDTEAFF
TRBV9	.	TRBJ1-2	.	TGTGCCAGCAGCGTAGCCCTCCAGGGTTGGGCCAACGGCTACACCTTC	CASSVALQGWANGYTF
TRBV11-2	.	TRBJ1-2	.	TGTGCCAGCAGCTCCCGGGACGGGTTTCAGGGCTACACCTTC	CASSSRDGFQGYTF
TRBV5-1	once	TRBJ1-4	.	TGCGCCAGCAGCCCTGGGACAACAACTAATGAAAAACTGTTTTTT	CASSPGTTTNEKLFF
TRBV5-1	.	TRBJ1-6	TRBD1	TGCGCCAGCAGCTTGGGAGGGGGCCATAATTCACCCCTCCACTTT	CASSLGGGHNSPLHF
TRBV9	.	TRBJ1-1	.	TGTGCCAGCAGCGTAGGCTGGGGCACTGAAGCTTTCTTT	CASSVGWGTEAFF
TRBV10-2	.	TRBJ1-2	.	TGCGCCAGCAGTGATATGTCAGGCCAAGGGTATGGCTACACCTTC	CASSDMSGQGYGYTF
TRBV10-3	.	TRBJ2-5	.	TGTGCCATCAGTGAGTCGCCAGGGGAGACCCAGTACTTC	CAISESPGETQYF
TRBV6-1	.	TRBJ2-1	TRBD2	TGTGCCAGCAGTGGGATAGCGGGAGGCCCTTACAATGAGCAGTTCTTC	CASSGIAGGPYNEQFF
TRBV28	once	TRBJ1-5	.	TGTGCCAGCAGCTTCGAGAAGGTGTTCGGACCCCAGCATTTT	CASSFEKVFGPQHF
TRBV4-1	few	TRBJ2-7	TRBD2	TGCGCCAGCAGCCAAACTAGCGGGTACGAGCAGTACTTC	CASSQTSGYEQYF
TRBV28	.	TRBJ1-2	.	TGTGCCAGCAGTTTACAGGGAGGTCCCTATGGCTACACCTTC	CASSLQGGPYGYTF
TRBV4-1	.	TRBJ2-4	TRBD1	TGCGCCAGCAGCCAAGATAGTTTGAGAACAGGGGGTCCACAAGCCAAAAACATTCAGTACTTC	CASSQDSLRTGGPQAKNIQYF
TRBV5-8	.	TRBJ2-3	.	TGTGCCAGCAGCTCGGATTTAGGAACGCAGTATTTT	CASSSDLGTQYF
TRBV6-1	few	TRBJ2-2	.	TGTGCCACTGACACCGGGGAGCTGTTTTTT	CATDTGELFF
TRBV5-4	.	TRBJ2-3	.	TGTGCCAGCAGCCCCCTCCGACTAGATCCAGATACGCAGTATTTT	CASSPLRLDPDTQYF
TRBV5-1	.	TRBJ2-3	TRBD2	TGCGCCAGCAGTTTTGGGACTAGCGGGAGCACAGATACGCAGTATTTT	CASSFGTSGSTDTQYF
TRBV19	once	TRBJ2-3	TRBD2	TGTGCCAGTAGTATAGGAGGGCTAGCGGGGAGGGAAGATACGCAGTATTTT	CASSIGGLAGREDTQYF
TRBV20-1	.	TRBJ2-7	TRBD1	TGCAGTGCCGCCGGGACAGACGTGCAGTACTTC	CSAAGTDVQYF
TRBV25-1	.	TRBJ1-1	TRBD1	TGTGCCAGCAGTGAACCACAGGGGGCGAGAACTGAAGCTTTCTTT	CASSEPQGARTEAFF
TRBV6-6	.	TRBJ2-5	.	TGTGCCAGCACTCAAAGCCAAGAGACCCAGTACTTC	CASTQSQETQYF
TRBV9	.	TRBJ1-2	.	TGTGCCAGCAGCACTCACAGGGTAGAGATATATGGCTACACCTTC	CASSTHRVEIYGYTF
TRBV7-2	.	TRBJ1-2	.	TGTGCCAGCAGTCCAGGGGCTAACTATGGCTACACCTTC	CASSPGANYGYTF
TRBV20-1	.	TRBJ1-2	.	TGCAGTGCTGGGGGGAGCTATGGCTACACCTTC	CSAGGSYGYTF